This T cell receptor (beta chain) comes out of a study of blood T cell repertoires in COVID-19. Study-wide background: The United States, Italy and Spain supplied acute and convalescent COVID-19 samples. Sample material is recorded as cDNA or gDNA derived from T cells, B-cell-depleted T cells, or PBMCs.

A Seattle source enrolled patients during active infection and followed them longitudinally. In the authors' workflow: Reference gene primers were amplified, and this amplification served to estimate nucleated cell counts. Measured with immunoSEQ multiplex PCR; TCRdb has only the in-frame clones, and not every one. V and J calls and clone size are those listed in that table; D and trimming were worked out from the DNA. The repertoire includes nearly 200,000 clones, about 85% of them detected once, and under 0.95% sits in the top ten. Material for sequencing was peripheral blood. This TCR came from a man aged 55 to 69 with COVID-19, enrolled during active disease.

CDR3 in DNA: TGCGCCAGCAGTACGGACACTACATCCTACGAGCAGTACTTC. Translating it yields CASSTDTTSYEQYF. This rearrangement joins TRBV5-1 to TRBJ2-7; D possibly corresponds to TRBD1 (5 bases). CDR3 length: 14 residues. The V gene's germline CDR1 is SGHRS and CDR2 YFSETQ. The germline V and J ends were trimmed by 5 bases and 1 base, with 13 bases remaining between them.